This TCR beta chain was sequenced during a study of blood T cells in healthy people across ages. Points from the study as a whole: Observed TCR beta diversity per million T cells went down as age went up. This fall followed a roughly linear course with age.

This CDR3 has 16 amino acids. Germline V CDR1 and CDR2: SGHTA, FQGNSA. Alongside a J-beta primer mix, a sample-barcoded 5' primer served in a second PCR lasting about 7 to 11 cycles. Each TCR beta cDNA got a 12-nucleotide random molecular identifier. Each CDR3 protein gets one entry after TCRdb re-called the 5' RACE reads with MiXCR. This sample yields around 780,000 distinct CDR3 sequences, of which about 56% are seen a single time; under 30% belongs to the top ten. Donors each provided approximately 9.6 milliliters of peripheral blood. The total RNA that was extracted per sample amounted to at least 5 micrograms. This clonotype was counted between two and nine times. What it binds is not known.

The sample consisted of blood. The V and J genes are TRBV7-2 and TRBJ2-1; D perhaps matches TRBD1 (6 bases). Gene TRBJ2-7 matches the end of the DNA better, so the J call may be wrong. This clonotype originated in a man aged 40-55 years in good health. The DNA of the CDR3 is TGTGCCAGCAGCTTATCAGGGGCCGATGCCTACAATGAGCAGTACTTC. This sequence encodes CASSLSGADAYNEQYF.